The 10 T cell receptor beta chains reported below all come from one sample, sequenced in a study of blood T cell repertoires in COVID-19. Assay used: immunoSEQ multiplex PCR; TCRdb lists only in-frame clones, some missing. Among approximately 200,000 clones, approximately 85% were seen once, and the ten largest hold over 9.5%. Source material: peripheral blood. These receptors originate from a human donor with active or convalescent COVID-19. The donor label of this sample is uncertain.

CDR3 in amino acids: CASSSGRESGMQETQYF. The CDR3 region has the DNA TGTGCCAGCAGTTCAGGCAGGGAAAGCGGGATGCAAGAGACCCAGTACTTC. The chain links TRBV27 to TRBJ2-5, with TRBD2 matching 7 bases. Germline CDR1 is MNHEY and CDR2 is SMNVEV (reference sequence). Unmatched junction bases numbered 13, after V lost 4 bases and J lost 2 bases. This CDR3 region has 17 residues.

This clone appeared many times. Distinct nucleotide sequences in the sample also encode this CDR3. CDR3 coding DNA: TGTGCCAGCAGTGCCGGACAGGGGAGCAATTCACCCCTCCACTTT. It translates to CASSAGQGSNSPLHF. The chain uses TRBV6-4 and TRBJ1-6; 9 bases align to TRBD1. V was clipped by 4 bases and J by 7 bases; unmatched bases: 5. The CDR3 has 15 residues. CDR1 and CDR2 from the germline V gene are MRHNA and SNTAGT.

This clone was observed a handful of times. The rearrangement links TRBV5-1 to TRBJ2-7; perhaps TRBD2 as D (5 bases). The V end lost 0 bases, the J end lost 3 bases, and 7 bases lay between the germline ends. CDR3 length equals 13 residues. Germline-derived CDR1 and CDR2 are SGHRS and YFSETQ. The CDR3 region is CASSLGLFYEQYF. In DNA, the CDR3 is TGCGCCAGCAGCTTGGGACTATTCTACGAGCAGTACTTC. The full variable domain, rest sourced from reference TRBV5-1 and TRBJ2-7, is KAGVTQTPRYLIKTRGQQVTLSCSPISGHRSVSWYQQTPGQGLQFLFEYFSETQRNKGNFPGRFSGRQFSNSRSEMNVSTLELGDSALYLCASSLGLFYEQYFGPGTRLTVT.

This clone was counted at least ten times. The V call is TRBV7-2, the J call TRBJ2-1, with D perhaps matching TRBD2 (5 bases). The CDR3 spans 14 residues. CDR1 and CDR2 (germline): SGHTA, FQGNSA. V was shortened by 5 bases and J by 8 bases, with 16 bases between the two germline ends. The CDR3 DNA reads as TGTGCCAGCAGCAACTCCGGCGGGTATGATGAGCAGTTCTTC. Translating it yields CASSNSGGYDEQFF.

The chain is built from TRBV30 and TRBJ1-5; perhaps TRBD1 as D (5 bases). Germline V lookup: CDR1 GTSNPN, CDR2 SVGIG (reference sequence). Deletions cut 5 bases from V and 4 bases from J, with 12 bases between. CDR3 size: 13 residues. The CDR3 sequence: CAWDFGGNQPQHF. CDR3 coding DNA: TGTGCCTGGGACTTCGGGGGTAATCAGCCCCAGCATTTT.

This clone was detected only once. The V call is TRBV5-4, the J call TRBJ2-7; the D gene is possibly TRBD2 (6 bases). Germline CDR1 reads SGHNT; CDR2 reads YYREEE (reference sequence). The V end was cut by 4 bases, the J end by 5 bases, with 19 bases between. The CDR3 consists of 15 residues. The CDR3 sequence: CASSAPAGGKDEQYF. In nucleotides, the CDR3 is TGTGCCAGCAGCGCGCCGGCTGGGGGGAAAGACGAGCAGTACTTC.

CDR3 coding DNA: TGTGCCACCAGCCGTGACAGGGGGCCTGGAAACACCATATATTTT. Translated: CATSRDRGPGNTIYF. The chain has TRBV15 and TRBJ1-3; 10 bases are a match to TRBD1. This CDR3 has 15 residues. Germline V gene sequence: CDR1 LNHNV, CDR2 YYDKDF (reference sequence). The trim removed 5 bases at V and 2 bases at J, leaving 3 bases unmatched.

The chain employs TRBV19 and TRBJ2-1; no reliable D call. This CDR3 has 14 amino acids. CDR1 is LNHDA, CDR2 SQIVND, per germline (reference sequence). V was clipped by 7 bases and J by 0 bases, with 10 bases between them. The CDR3 reads CASNTARSYNEQFF. In DNA, the CDR3 is TGTGCCAGTAATACAGCCCGCTCCTACAATGAGCAGTTCTTC.

This chain connects TRBV5-1 to TRBJ2-1, with D perhaps TRBD1 (6 bases). The CDR3 sequence is 15 residues long. Trimming left V 1 base short and J 8 bases short, with 16 bases between. Germline V CDR1 and CDR2: SGHRS, YFSETQ. The CDR3 sequence is CASSLSQGGRDEQFF. The CDR3, as DNA: TGCGCCAGCAGCTTGTCACAGGGCGGTCGGGATGAGCAGTTCTTC.

This chain uses TRBV6-6 with TRBJ1-6; 8 bases are shared with TRBD1. J was trimmed by 7 bases and V by 5 bases; bases with no gene match: 7. The germline V gene encodes CDR1 MNHNY and CDR2 SVGAGI (reference sequence). CDR3 size: 15 residues. The CDR3 coding sequence is TGTGCCAGCAGTCACGGACAGGGATACAATTCACCCCTCCACTTT. Translated: CASSHGQGYNSPLHF.